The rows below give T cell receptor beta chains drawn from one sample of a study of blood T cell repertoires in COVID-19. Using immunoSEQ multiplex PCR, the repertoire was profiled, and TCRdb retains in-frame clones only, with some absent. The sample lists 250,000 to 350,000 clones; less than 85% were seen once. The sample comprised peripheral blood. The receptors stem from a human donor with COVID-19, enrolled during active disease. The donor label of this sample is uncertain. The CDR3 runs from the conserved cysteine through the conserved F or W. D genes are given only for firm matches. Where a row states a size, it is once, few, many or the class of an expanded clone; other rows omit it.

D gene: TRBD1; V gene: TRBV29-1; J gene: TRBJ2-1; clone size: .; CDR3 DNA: TGCAGCGTTGAGAAGGGGGCGGCCTACAATGAGCAGTTCTTC; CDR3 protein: CSVEKGAAYNEQFF
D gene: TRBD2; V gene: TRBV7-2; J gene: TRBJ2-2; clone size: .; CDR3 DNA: TGTGCCAGCAGCCCGGGAGGAGATAGGGTTGTCGGGGAGCTGTTTTTT; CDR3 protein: CASSPGGDRVVGELFF
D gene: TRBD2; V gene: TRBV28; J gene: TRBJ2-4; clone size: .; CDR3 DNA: TGTGCCAGCAGTTTGACTAGCGGGAACCAGGACATTCAGTACTTC; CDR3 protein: CASSLTSGNQDIQYF
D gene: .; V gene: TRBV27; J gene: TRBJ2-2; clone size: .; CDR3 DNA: TGTGCCAGCAGGGGAGCAGGGGCGTCGAACACCGGGGAGCTGTTTTTT; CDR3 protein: CASRGAGASNTGELFF
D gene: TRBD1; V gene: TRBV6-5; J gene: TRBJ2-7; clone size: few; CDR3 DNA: TGTGCCAGCAGTTACGGGACAGGGATACCCTACGAGCAGTACTTC; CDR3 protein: CASSYGTGIPYEQYF
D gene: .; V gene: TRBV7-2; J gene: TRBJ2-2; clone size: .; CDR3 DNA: TGTGCCAGCAGCTTTAGGGGGATCGGGGAGCTGTTTTTT; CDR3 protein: CASSFRGIGELFF
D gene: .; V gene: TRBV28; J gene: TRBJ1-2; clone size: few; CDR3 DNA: TGTGCCAGCAGTACCCAGGTGCTGGGCTACACCTTC; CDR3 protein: CASSTQVLGYTF
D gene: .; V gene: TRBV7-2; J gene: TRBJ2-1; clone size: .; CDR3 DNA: TGTGCCAGCAGCTTAAACAACGTGGGGGAGGAGTTCTTC; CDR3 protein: CASSLNNVGEEFF
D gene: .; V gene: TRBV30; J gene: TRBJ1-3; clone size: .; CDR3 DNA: TGTGCCCACGAGGAGGGGCTCTCTGGAAACACCATATATTTT; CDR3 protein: CAHEEGLSGNTIYF
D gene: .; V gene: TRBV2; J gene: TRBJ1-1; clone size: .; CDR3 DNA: TGTGCCAACACGGCGAAACAAACAGGGATCGACACTGAAGCTTTCTTT; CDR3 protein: CANTAKQTGIDTEAFF
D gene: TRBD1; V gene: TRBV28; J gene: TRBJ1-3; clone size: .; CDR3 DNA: TGTGCCAGCAGCCAGGTCGACAGGGGGACTGGAAACACCATATATTTT; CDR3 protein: CASSQVDRGTGNTIYF
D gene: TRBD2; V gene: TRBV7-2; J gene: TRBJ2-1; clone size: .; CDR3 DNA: TGTGCCAGCAGCTCAACCGTCGGACTAGTAGTGTACAATGAGCAGTTCTTC; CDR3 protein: CASSSTVGLVVYNEQFF
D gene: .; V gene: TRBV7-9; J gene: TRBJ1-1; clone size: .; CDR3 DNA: TGTGCCAGCAGCCACATCCCACAGAACACTGAAGCTTTCTTT; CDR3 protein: CASSHIPQNTEAFF
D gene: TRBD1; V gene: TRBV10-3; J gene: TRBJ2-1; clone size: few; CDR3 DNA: TGTGCCATCAGCCGGGACAGCGACGGTGAGCAGTTCTTC; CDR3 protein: CAISRDSDGEQFF
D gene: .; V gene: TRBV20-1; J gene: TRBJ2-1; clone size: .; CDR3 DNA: TGCAGTGCCCACCGGGGGATTCAGTTCTTC; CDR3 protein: CSAHRGIQFF
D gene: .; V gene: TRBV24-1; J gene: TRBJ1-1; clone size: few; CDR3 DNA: TGTGCCACCCGCCGGGACACTGCCACTGAAGCTTTCTTT; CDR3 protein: CATRRDTATEAFF